The subject of this entry is one TCR beta chain. Its cognate antigen is unknown. Making TCR cDNA involved 5'RACE template switching, which added UMIs and a universal primer site. TCRdb reanalysed the 5' RACE reads using MiXCR and keeps one entry per CDR3 protein. The table lists about 230,000 distinct CDR3 sequences, 5.5% to 8.5% of them singletons. These data come from a study of T cells after yellow fever vaccination. Study results and limitations: CD4 and CD8 compartments shared a small share of clonotypes, likely from convergent recombination.

Per germline, CDR1 SGHNT and CDR2 YENEEA. CDR3 length: 15 amino acids. Trimming removed 0 bases at V and 3 bases at J, with 8 bases between. This TCR was recovered from a man aged 30-40 years who received the YFV17D yellow fever vaccine. Sequencing was performed on CD4+ T cells sorted from PBMCs, taken on the day of the yellow fever booster vaccination. This rearrangement joins TRBV11-3 to TRBJ2-2; no clear D. As DNA, the CDR3 is TGTGCCAGCAGCTTAGAGGTCGGATACACCGGGGAGCTGTTTTTT. It translates to CASSLEVGYTGELFF. The full variable domain, in which reference TRBV11-3 and TRBJ2-2 provide the parts outside the CDR3, is EAGVVQSPRYKIIEKKQPVAFWCNPISGHNTLYWYLQNLGQGPELLIRYENEEAVDDSQLPKDRFSAERLKGVDSTLKIQPAELGDSAVYLCASSLEVGYTGELFFGEGSRLTVL.